The 22 T cell receptor beta chains in this list originate from one sample, sequenced in a study of chemoradiotherapy in HPV16-positive cancers. Sequencing used immunoSEQ multiplex PCR; TCRdb keeps in-frame clones, though not all of them. The sample holds approximately 15,000 clones, roughly 80% seen once. The sample was gathered from a patient who underwent chemoradiotherapy. These receptor sequences come from a human donor with HPV-associated anogenital cancer.

V gene TRBV29-1 combines with J gene TRBJ1-4; 10 nucleotides agree with TRBD1. The CDR3 covers 15 residues. Looked up from germline, CDR1 is SQVTM and CDR2 is ANQGSEA. The J segment lost 8 bases and the V segment lost 1 base, leaving 7 bases of the junction unmatched. CDR3 nucleotides: TGCAGCGTTGAAGGGGACAGGGGAGGTCGGGAAAAACTGTTTTTT. This gives the protein CSVEGDRGGREKLFF. Filled out from reference TRBV29-1 and TRBJ1-4, the complete variable domain reads SAVISQKPSRDICQRGTSLTIQCQVDSQVTMMFWYRQQPGQSLTLIATANQGSEATYESGFVIDKFPISRPNLTFSTLTVSNMSPEDSSIYLCSVEGDRGGREKLFFGSGTQLSVL.

The sample holds one count of this clone. The chain employs TRBV5-8 and TRBJ1-1; D perhaps matches TRBD1 (6 bases). V was clipped by 2 bases and J by 8 bases, with 16 bases between them. CDR1 and CDR2 from the germline V gene are SGHTS and YDEGEE. The length of the CDR3 is 14 residues. The CDR3 DNA reads TGTGCCAGCAGCTTCACAGGGAGCGGATGGGAAGCTTTCTTT. Translation: CASSFTGSGWEAFF.

The CDR3 sequence is CASSILRDISGATNEKLFF. DNA for the CDR3: TGTGCCAGTAGTATCCTACGCGACATTTCTGGAGCAACTAATGAAAAACTGTTTTTT. The V and J genes are TRBV19 and TRBJ1-4; no clear D gene. Germline V gene lookup returns CDR1 LNHDA and CDR2 SQIVND (reference sequence). The CDR3 is made up of 19 amino acids. V dropped 3 bases and J dropped 0 bases, with 20 bases sitting between them. The full variable domain, completed using reference TRBV19 and TRBJ1-4, is DGGITQSPKYLFRKEGQNVTLSCEQNLNHDAMYWYRQDPGQGLRLIYYSQIVNDFQKGDIAEGYSVSREKKESFPLTVTSAQKNPTAFYLCASSILRDISGATNEKLFFGSGTQLSVL.

CDR3 coding DNA: TGCGCCAGCAGACCCGTGACCGGGGAGCTGTTTTTT. Amino acids: CASRPVTGELFF. The chain links TRBV4-1 to TRBJ2-2; D is unresolved. Germline V gene sequence: CDR1 MGHRA, CDR2 YSYEKL. Trimming left V 6 bases short and J 5 bases short, with 7 bases between. There are 12 residues in the CDR3.

The rearrangement links TRBV11-3 to TRBJ1-4; D perhaps matches TRBD1 (5 bases). V lost 2 bases and J lost 5, with 9 bases in between. CDR1 is SGHNT, CDR2 YENEEA, per germline. The CDR3 sequence is 14 residues long. The CDR3 spells CASSLRGENEKLFF. The CDR3 DNA sequence: TGTGCCAGCAGCTTAAGAGGGGAAAATGAAAAACTGTTTTTT.

The chain couples TRBV15 to TRBJ1-3; perhaps TRBD1 as D (5 bases). V was trimmed by 5 bases and J by 0 bases, leaving 14 bases between them. Germline V gene sequence: CDR1 LNHNV, CDR2 YYDKDF (reference sequence). The CDR3 consists of 16 residues. The CDR3 DNA follows: TGTGCCACCAGCTCCACCGGGGGATTCTCTGGAAACACCATATATTTT. Protein: CATSSTGGFSGNTIYF.

The chain has TRBV5-1 and TRBJ2-3; maybe TRBD1 (6 bases). Trimming left V 0 bases short and J 6 bases short, with 14 bases between. CDR3 length: 15 amino acids. Germline V gives CDR1 SGHRS, CDR2 YFSETQ. The CDR3 is CASSLEGGSWDTQYF. For the CDR3, the DNA is TGCGCCAGCAGCTTGGAAGGGGGATCCTGGGATACGCAGTATTTT. Filled out from reference TRBV5-1 and TRBJ2-3, the complete variable domain reads KAGVTQTPRYLIKTRGQQVTLSCSPISGHRSVSWYQQTPGQGLQFLFEYFSETQRNKGNFPGRFSGRQFSNSRSEMNVSTLELGDSALYLCASSLEGGSWDTQYFGPGTRLTVL.

This clone showed up just once. J is TRBJ1-2 and V is TRBV30; TRBD1 is a possible D gene (6 bases). There are 13 residues in the CDR3. Germline lookup yields CDR1 GTSNPN and CDR2 SVGIG (reference sequence). Between the trimmed V and J ends, which lost 0 bases and 5 bases, there was a span of 10 bases. This CDR3 is CAWSVQGRYGYTF. The CDR3 bases are TGTGCCTGGAGTGTACAGGGCCGTTATGGCTACACCTTC.

The CDR3: CASSVHPNRHTEAFF. CDR3 DNA sequence: TGTGCCAGCAGCGTACACCCAAACAGACACACTGAAGCTTTCTTT. The V gene is TRBV9, the J gene TRBJ1-1; D is ambiguous. Trimming left V 1 base short and J 3 bases short, with 13 bases between. Germline CDR1 reads SGDLS; CDR2 reads YYNGEE. The CDR3 totals 15 residues. The whole variable domain, filled in from reference TRBV9 and TRBJ1-1, reads DSGVTQTPKHLITATGQRVTLRCSPRSGDLSVYWYQQSLDQGLQFLIQYYNGEERAKGNILERFSAQQFPDLHSELNLSSLELGDSALYFCASSVHPNRHTEAFFGQGTRLTVV.

V and J are TRBV18 and TRBJ1-1; D unresolved. Germline V gene data show CDR1 as KGHSH and CDR2 as LQKENI. The CDR3 runs 12 residues. The V and J ends lost 3 bases and 11 bases respectively, with 13 bases between them. CDR3 amino acids: CASSPFGEWAFF. CDR3 coding DNA: TGTGCCAGCTCACCCTTCGGGGAATGGGCTTTCTTT.

The chain employs TRBV9 and TRBJ1-2, with a tentative D call TRBD1 (6 bases). Germline loops: CDR1 SGDLS, CDR2 YYNGEE. CDR3 length: 14 residues. The germline V and J ends were trimmed by 3 bases and 7 bases, with 16 bases remaining between them. CDR3: CASSAQNTGLGYTF. The CDR3 DNA sequence: TGTGCCAGCAGCGCCCAAAACACAGGGCTTGGCTACACCTTC. The entire variable domain, with the rest obtained from reference TRBV9 and TRBJ1-2, is as follows: DSGVTQTPKHLITATGQRVTLRCSPRSGDLSVYWYQQSLDQGLQFLIQYYNGEERAKGNILERFSAQQFPDLHSELNLSSLELGDSALYFCASSAQNTGLGYTFGSGTRLTVV.

The V gene is TRBV19, the J gene TRBJ2-4; no firm D call. V was cut by 5 bases and J by 6 bases, with 14 bases left in between. Germline values: CDR1 LNHDA, CDR2 SQIVND (reference sequence). The CDR3 consists of 14 residues. CDR3: CASSFHSETNIQYF. CDR3 coding DNA: TGTGCCAGTAGTTTCCACAGCGAAACAAACATTCAGTACTTC.

The J gene is TRBJ1-1, the V gene TRBV2, with D perhaps matching TRBD1 (5 bases). The CDR3 contains 14 residues. From germline, CDR1 is SNHLY and CDR2 FYNNEI. The V gene lost 6 bases and the J gene lost 0 bases, with 11 bases spanning the gap. The CDR3 nucleotides read TGTGCCAGCAGAGCAATGACAGTGAACACTGAAGCTTTCTTT. As protein: CASRAMTVNTEAFF.

The rearrangement links TRBV12-5 to TRBJ1-1; 8 nucleotides agree with TRBD1. This CDR3 contains 16 residues. Looked up from germline, CDR1 is LGHNT and CDR2 is FRNRAP. The V and J ends lost 6 bases and 0 bases, in that order; junction bases with no gene match: 9. In DNA form, the CDR3 reads TGTGCTAGTGGGAAAAGACAGGGGTCTTTGAACACTGAAGCTTTCTTT. Its protein product is CASGKRQGSLNTEAFF.

This chain uses TRBV9 with TRBJ2-7; D is perhaps TRBD2 (5 bases). The CDR3 runs to 13 residues. In germline, CDR1 is SGDLS, CDR2 YYNGEE. Trimming shortened V by 4 bases and J by 5 bases, and 13 bases separated the two germline ends. The CDR3 nucleotides read TGTGCCAGCAGCTCGGGGAGTTTCGACGAGCAGTACTTC. Translating it yields CASSSGSFDEQYF.

This rearrangement joins TRBV11-3 to TRBJ2-3, with TRBD2 identical over 12 bases. The CDR3 covers 15 residues. V lost 3 bases, J lost 7 bases, and 5 bases stayed unmatched. Germline V lookup: CDR1 SGHNT, CDR2 YENEEA. The chain's CDR3 is CASSFPTSGGYTQYF. In nucleotides, the CDR3 is TGTGCCAGCAGCTTCCCGACTAGCGGGGGCTATACGCAGTATTTT.

This clone appeared a single time. The chain employs TRBV4-3 and TRBJ1-2, with 10 bases identical to TRBD1. V lost 3 bases, J lost 8 bases, and 12 bases stayed unmatched. Germline V CDR1 and CDR2: LGHNA, YSLEER. The CDR3 spans 16 residues. The CDR3: CASSHQFRQGALGYTF. CDR3 DNA: TGCGCCAGCAGCCACCAATTCAGACAGGGGGCTTTGGGCTACACCTTC.

The chain recombines TRBV9 with TRBJ1-2; D may be TRBD1 (5 bases). V was trimmed by 3 bases and J by 3 bases, leaving 18 bases between them. This CDR3 region has 16 residues. Germline loops: CDR1 SGDLS, CDR2 YYNGEE. CDR3 sequence reads: CASSAGGVLGYYGYTF. Written as DNA, the CDR3 is TGTGCCAGCAGCGCGGGAGGGGTTTTAGGCTACTATGGCTACACCTTC.

The count of this clone is one. V and J are TRBV4-1 and TRBJ2-1, with 12 bases identical to TRBD2. The CDR3 has 18 residues. V gave up 1 base and J gave up 9 bases; unmatched junction bases: 13. CDR1 MGHRA and CDR2 YSYEKL come from the germline V gene. The DNA for the CDR3 is TGCGCCAGCAGCCAAGGGTTCCTCTGGACTAGCGGGGTAGGTGAGCAGTTCTTC. The encoded protein is CASSQGFLWTSGVGEQFF.

This clone was seen more than once but under ten times. The genes are TRBV15 and TRBJ2-1, with D possibly called TRBD1 or TRBD2 (5 bases each). Germline V lookup: CDR1 LNHNV, CDR2 YYDKDF (reference sequence). Trimming stripped 3 bases from V and 3 bases from J, with 15 bases between. The CDR3 is 16 residues long. The CDR3 loop is CATSSPSGPSYNEQFF. The CDR3 DNA reads as TGTGCCACCAGCAGCCCGTCGGGACCGAGCTACAATGAGCAGTTCTTC.

This clone was counted only a few times. The gene calls are TRBV12-5 and TRBJ2-3; D may be TRBD1 (6 bases). From germline, CDR1 is LGHNT and CDR2 FRNRAP. Trimming stripped 3 bases from V and 0 bases from J, with 10 bases between. The CDR3 extends over 15 amino acids. The CDR3 spells CASGFAGVSTDTQYF. The DNA for the CDR3 is TGTGCTAGTGGTTTTGCAGGGGTTAGCACAGATACGCAGTATTTT.

The chain combines TRBV19 with TRBJ1-5; D unresolved. CDR3 length: 14 residues. CDR1 is LNHDA, CDR2 SQIVND, per germline (reference sequence). Trimming pared 5 bases from V and 0 bases from J, leaving 8 bases between. The CDR3 is CASSATVSNQPQHF. CDR3 bases: TGTGCCAGTAGTGCTACAGTTAGCAATCAGCCCCAGCATTTT.